Sequencing of this TCR beta chain was carried out in a study of regulatory T cells in long-lasting Graves disease. Study results and caveats: A limited number of samples was an acknowledged limitation.

V shed 5 bases, J shed 4 bases, and the junction held 6 bases outside the gene matches. The CDR3 is 15 amino acids. The germline V gene has CDR1 SNHLY and CDR2 FYNNEI. Ten or more counts support this clonotype. No antigen is known for it. Libraries of TCR beta came from iRepertoire HTBI primers plus Arm-PCR of CDR3 regions. TCRdb reanalysed the multiplex PCR reads using MiXCR and keeps one entry per CDR3 protein. The sample carries 530,000 or so distinct CDR3 sequences, about 16% recorded once. Time point here: newly diagnosed GD, antithyroid drugs for less than 3 months. After RNA was extracted from PBMCs, the TCR library was made from it. These data also featured in a second study, about T cells in Graves' hyperthyroidism and ophthalmopathy.

This specimen consisted of peripheral blood mononuclear cells (PBMCs), obtained at new diagnosis, from a patient treated with antithyroid drugs. The chain uses TRBV2 and TRBJ1-5, with 9 bases fitting TRBD1. The TCR comes from a man between 18 and 35 years old with Graves disease. The CDR3 spells CASSTDRGENQPQHF. CDR3 sequence (DNA): TGTGCCAGCAGTACCGACAGGGGGGAGAATCAGCCCCAGCATTTT. Variable domain in full (rest from reference TRBV2 and TRBJ1-5): EPEVTQTPSHQVTQMGQEVILRCVPISNHLYFYWYRQILGQKVEFLVSFYNNEISEKSEIFDDQFSVERPDGSNFTLKIRSTKLEDSAMYFCASSTDRGENQPQHFGDGTRLSIL.